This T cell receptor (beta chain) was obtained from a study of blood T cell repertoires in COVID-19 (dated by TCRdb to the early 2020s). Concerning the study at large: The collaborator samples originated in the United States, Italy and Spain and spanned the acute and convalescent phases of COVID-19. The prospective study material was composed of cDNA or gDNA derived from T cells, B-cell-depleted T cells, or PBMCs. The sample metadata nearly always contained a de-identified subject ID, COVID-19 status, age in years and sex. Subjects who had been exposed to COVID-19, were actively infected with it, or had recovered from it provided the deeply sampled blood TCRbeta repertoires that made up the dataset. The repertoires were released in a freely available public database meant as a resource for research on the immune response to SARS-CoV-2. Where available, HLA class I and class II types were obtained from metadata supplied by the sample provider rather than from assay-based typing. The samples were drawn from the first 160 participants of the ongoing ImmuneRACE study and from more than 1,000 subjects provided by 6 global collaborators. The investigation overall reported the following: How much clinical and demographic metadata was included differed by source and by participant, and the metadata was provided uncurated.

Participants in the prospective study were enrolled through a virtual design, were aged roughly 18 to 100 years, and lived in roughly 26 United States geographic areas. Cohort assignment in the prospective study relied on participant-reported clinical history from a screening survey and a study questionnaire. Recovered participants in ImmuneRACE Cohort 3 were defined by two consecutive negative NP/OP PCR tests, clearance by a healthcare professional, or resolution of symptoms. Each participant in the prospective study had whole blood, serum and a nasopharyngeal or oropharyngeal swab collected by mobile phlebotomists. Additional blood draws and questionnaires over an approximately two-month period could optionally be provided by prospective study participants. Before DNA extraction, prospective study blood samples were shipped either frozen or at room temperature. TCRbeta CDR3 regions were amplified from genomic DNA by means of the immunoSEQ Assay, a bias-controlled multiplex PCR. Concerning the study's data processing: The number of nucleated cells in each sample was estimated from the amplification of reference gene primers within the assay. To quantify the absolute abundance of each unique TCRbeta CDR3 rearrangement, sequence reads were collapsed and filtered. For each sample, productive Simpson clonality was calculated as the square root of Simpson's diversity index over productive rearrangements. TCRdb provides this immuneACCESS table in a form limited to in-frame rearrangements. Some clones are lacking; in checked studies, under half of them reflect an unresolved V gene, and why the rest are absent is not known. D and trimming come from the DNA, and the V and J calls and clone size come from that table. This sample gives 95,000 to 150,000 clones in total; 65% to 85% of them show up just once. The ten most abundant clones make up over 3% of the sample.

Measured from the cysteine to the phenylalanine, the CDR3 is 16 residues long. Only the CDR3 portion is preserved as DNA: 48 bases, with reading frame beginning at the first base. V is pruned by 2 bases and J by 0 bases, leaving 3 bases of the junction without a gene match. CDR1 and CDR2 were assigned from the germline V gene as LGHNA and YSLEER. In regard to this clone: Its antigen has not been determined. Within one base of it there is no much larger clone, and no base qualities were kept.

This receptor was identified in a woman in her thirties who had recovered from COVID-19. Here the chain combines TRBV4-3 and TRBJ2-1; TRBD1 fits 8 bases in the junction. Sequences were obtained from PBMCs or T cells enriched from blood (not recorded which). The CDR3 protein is CASSQRTGSSYNEQFF. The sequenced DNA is TGCGCCAGCAGCCAACGGACAGGGAGCTCCTACAATGAGCAGTTCTTC.